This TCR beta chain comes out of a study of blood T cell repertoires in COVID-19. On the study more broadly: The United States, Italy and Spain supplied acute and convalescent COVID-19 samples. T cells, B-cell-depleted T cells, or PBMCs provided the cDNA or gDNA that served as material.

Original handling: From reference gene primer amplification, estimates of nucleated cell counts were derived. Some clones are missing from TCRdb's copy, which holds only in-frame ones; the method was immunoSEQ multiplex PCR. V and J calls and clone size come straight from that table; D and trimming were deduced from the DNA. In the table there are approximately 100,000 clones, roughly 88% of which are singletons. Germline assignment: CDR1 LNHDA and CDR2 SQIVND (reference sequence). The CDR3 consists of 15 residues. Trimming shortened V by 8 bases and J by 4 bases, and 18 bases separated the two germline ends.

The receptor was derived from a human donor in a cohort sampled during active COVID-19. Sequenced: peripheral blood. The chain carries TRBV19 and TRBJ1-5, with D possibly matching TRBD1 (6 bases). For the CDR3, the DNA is TGTGCCAGTGCGGGGGCGGGGAGGGGAAATCAGCCCCAGCATTTT. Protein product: CASAGAGRGNQPQHF.